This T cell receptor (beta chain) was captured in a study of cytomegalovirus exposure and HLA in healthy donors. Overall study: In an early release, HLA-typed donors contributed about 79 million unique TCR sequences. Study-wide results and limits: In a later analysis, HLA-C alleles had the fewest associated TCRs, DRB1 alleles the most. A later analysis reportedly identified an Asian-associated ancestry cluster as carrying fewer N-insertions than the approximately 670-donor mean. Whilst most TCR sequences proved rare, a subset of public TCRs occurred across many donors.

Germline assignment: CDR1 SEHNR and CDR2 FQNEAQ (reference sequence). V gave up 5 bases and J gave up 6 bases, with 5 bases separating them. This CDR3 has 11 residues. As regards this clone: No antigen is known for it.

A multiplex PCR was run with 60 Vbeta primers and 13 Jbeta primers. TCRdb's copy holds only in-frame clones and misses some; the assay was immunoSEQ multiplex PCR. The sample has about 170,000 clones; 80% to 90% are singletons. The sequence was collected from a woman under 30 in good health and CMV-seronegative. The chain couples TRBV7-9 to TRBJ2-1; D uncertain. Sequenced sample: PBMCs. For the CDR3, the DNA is TGTGCCAGCAGCGTTAGCAATGAGCAGTTCTTC. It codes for CASSVSNEQFF. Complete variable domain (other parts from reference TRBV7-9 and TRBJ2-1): DTGVSQNPRHKITKRGQNVTFRCDPISEHNRLYWYRQTLGQGPEFLTYFQNEAQLEKSRLLSDRFSAERPKGSFSTLEIQRTEQGDSAMYLCASSVSNEQFFGPGTRLTVL.